These 13 T cell receptor beta chains originate from one sample sequenced in a study of shared clonotypes between healthy human individuals. The assay was immunoSEQ multiplex PCR, and TCRdb's table has in-frame clones only and misses some. The sample consists of roughly 120,000 clones, around 71% of them appearing once. Sequencing input: memory CD8+ T cells sorted from blood. Subset here: CD45RO+ cells pooled with CCR7-negative TemRA cells. The receptors derive from a woman younger than 45 in good health.

The J gene is TRBJ2-7, the V gene TRBV10-2; 10 positions match TRBD2. V lost 3 bases, J lost 3 bases, and 11 bases stayed unmatched. Germline values: CDR1 WSHSY, CDR2 SAAADI. The length of the CDR3 is 17 residues. The CDR3 protein is CASSEFSLAGVNYEQYF. CDR3 DNA sequence: TGCGCCAGCAGTGAATTTAGTCTAGCGGGAGTTAACTACGAGCAGTACTTC.

CDR3 protein: CASSDRGGYGYTF. CDR3 coding DNA: TGTGCCAGCAGCGACAGGGGGGGGTATGGCTACACCTTC. The chain joins TRBV11-1 to TRBJ1-2; 9 bases are shared with TRBD1. CDR1 and CDR2 (germline): SGHAT, FQDESV (reference sequence). J lost 5 bases, V lost 5 bases, and 3 bases had no gene match. This CDR3 comprises 13 residues.

This clone appeared once. The V call is TRBV11-2, the J call TRBJ1-3; D remains unclear. The CDR3 consists of 14 residues. V was cut by 4 bases and J by 0 bases, with 7 bases left in between. Germline V CDR1 and CDR2: SGHAT, FQNNGV. CDR3 sequence (DNA): TGTGCCAGCAGCTCAGTAAGCTCTGGAAACACCATATATTTT. This gives the protein CASSSVSSGNTIYF.

The gene calls are TRBV14 and TRBJ2-7; 8 nucleotides match TRBD2. Looked up from germline, CDR1 is SGHDN and CDR2 is FVKESK. This CDR3 has 14 residues. Unmatched junction bases numbered 5, after V lost 0 bases and J lost 7 bases. As DNA, the CDR3 is TGTGCCAGCAGCCAAGATCGGGAGGGATGGGAGCAGTACTTC. Its translation: CASSQDREGWEQYF. Supplemented by reference TRBV14 and TRBJ2-7, the full variable domain reads EAGVTQFPSHSVIEKGQTVTLRCDPISGHDNLYWYRRVMGKEIKFLLHFVKESKQDESGMPNNRFLAERTGGTYSTLKVQPAELEDSGVYFCASSQDREGWEQYFGPGTRLTVT.

The chain links TRBV28 to TRBJ1-2; a possible D gene is TRBD1 (5 bases). The CDR3 spans 13 residues. Per germline, CDR1 MDHEN and CDR2 SYDVKM. V gave up 3 bases and J gave up 9 bases, with 14 bases separating them. CDR3 sequence (DNA): TGTGCCAGCAGTTTGGGGGTATCCCAAAGCTACACCTTC. Protein: CASSLGVSQSYTF.

This rearrangement joins TRBV9 to TRBJ2-7, with TRBD2 identical over 7 bases. The CDR3 contains 15 residues. Germline CDR1 is SGDLS and CDR2 is YYNGEE. Trimming took 4 bases from V and 4 from J; bases not matched to a gene: 11. The chain's CDR3 is CASSPSAGSLYEQYF. For the CDR3, the DNA is TGTGCCAGCAGCCCCTCAGCGGGATCTTTATACGAGCAGTACTTC.

A remark on this clone: One end of the junction fails to match germline, which may point to a read error. V gene TRBV2 combines with J gene TRBJ1-5, with 12 bases that match TRBD1. The CDR3 runs 16 residues. The germline CDR1 and CDR2 sequences are SNHLY and FYNNEI. The CDR3 sequence is CASSLSGTGGKQPQHF. The DNA of the CDR3 is TGTGCCAGCAGCCTTTCCGGGACAGGGGGCAAACAGCCCCAGCATTTT.

V and J are TRBV28 and TRBJ1-1; D call uncertain. The V and J ends lost 10 bases and 7 bases respectively, with 13 bases between them. The CDR3 has 11 amino acids. Germline V lookup: CDR1 MDHEN, CDR2 SYDVKM. CDR3 coding DNA: TGTGCCACCCTATTGGCCCTTGAAGCTTTCTTT. Translation: CATLLALEAFF. Drawing the rest from reference TRBV28 and TRBJ1-1, the complete variable domain is DVKVTQSSRYLVKRTGEKVFLECVQDMDHENMFWYRQDPGLGLRLIYFSYDVKMKEKGDIPEGYSVSREKKERFSLILESASTNQTSMYLCATLLALEAFFGQGTRLTVV.

The chain recombines TRBV6-4 with TRBJ2-3; 7 bases are a match to TRBD2. The V segment lost 5 bases and the J segment 2 bases; nucleotides outside the gene matches: 7. The CDR3 contains 15 residues. Germline values: CDR1 MRHNA, CDR2 SNTAGT. The CDR3 nucleotides are TGTGCCAGCAGTTACTGGGGGAGGGCCACAGATACGCAGTATTTT. Translating gives CASSYWGRATDTQYF.

V usage is TRBV8-2 and J usage is TRBJ2-6; the table's TRBD1 call for D was not verified on the DNA. TRBV8-2 is a pseudogene locus. This CDR3 has 16 residues. As DNA, the CDR3 is TGTGGCAGGTATGCAATAACACAAAGTCGGGCCAACGTCCTGACTTTC. Its protein product is CGRYAITQSRANVLTF.

This clone was counted once. The chain links TRBV14 to TRBJ2-1, with no clear D. The ends were cut back, 0 bases at V and 10 bases at J, with 7 bases in the middle. The length of the CDR3 is 12 residues. Looked up from germline, CDR1 is SGHDN and CDR2 is FVKESK. This CDR3 is CASSQDPREQFF. The CDR3, as DNA: TGTGCCAGCAGCCAAGATCCGAGGGAGCAGTTCTTC.

This clone turned up a few times. J is TRBJ1-1 and V is TRBV5-1, with 7 nucleotides matching TRBD1. Germline CDR1 reads SGHRS; CDR2 reads YFSETQ. CDR3 length equals 14 residues. Trimming took 2 bases from V and 3 from J; bases not matched to a gene: 4. CDR3 loop: CASSFTRGDTEAFF. Here the CDR3 DNA reads TGCGCCAGCAGCTTTACCAGGGGGGACACTGAAGCTTTCTTT.

This clone was seen ten or more times. V is TRBV25-1 and J is TRBJ2-7; possibly TRBD1 for D (6 bases). The CDR3 is made up of 14 amino acids. Trimming stripped 6 bases from V and 9 bases from J, with 21 bases between. Germline-derived CDR1 and CDR2 are MGHDK and SYGVNS. The CDR3 is CASSPDKGQSGQYF. As DNA, the CDR3 is TGTGCCAGCAGCCCAGACAAAGGACAGTCTGGGCAGTACTTC.